The 5 T cell receptor beta chains in this list originate from one sample, sequenced in a study of blood T cells in healthy people across ages. PCR was performed a second time for 7 to 11 cycles using a sample-barcoded 5' primer and a J-beta primer mix. TCRdb re-called the 5' RACE reads with MiXCR, one entry per CDR3 protein. The sample yields some 1.7 million distinct CDR3 sequences, about 30% seen once. The source material was blood. Every receptor here comes from a woman in her 30s in good health.

This clonotype was seen repeatedly, ten times or more. This sequence joins TRBV18 and TRBJ2-1; D uncertain. CDR1 and CDR2 (germline): KGHSH, LQKENI. The CDR3 consists of 14 residues. V was clipped by 3 bases and J by 7 bases, with 13 bases between them. The CDR3 is CASSPDDVVNEQFF. CDR3 sequence (DNA): TGTGCCAGCTCACCCGACGACGTAGTTAATGAGCAGTTCTTC.

Many counts were recorded for this clonotype. The rearrangement uses TRBV6-5 and TRBJ1-2; 7 bases map to TRBD1. CDR1 and CDR2 from the germline V gene are MNHEY and SVGAGI. After removal of 1 base from V and 3 bases from J, the junction contained 5 bases not matched to a gene. This CDR3 has 15 residues. In DNA, the CDR3 is TGTGCCAGCAGTTACTTATCAGGGGGGGACTATGGCTACACCTTC. It encodes CASSYLSGGDYGYTF.

This clonotype was detected a few times. The rearrangement joins TRBV20-1 to TRBJ2-3; TRBD2 matches 11 bases. The J segment lost 0 bases and the V segment lost 5 bases, leaving 10 bases of the junction unmatched. CDR3 size: 17 residues. Germline CDR1 reads DFQATT; CDR2 reads SNEGSKA (reference sequence). The CDR3 DNA reads TGCAGTGCTGCACGACTAGCGGGGTCTACTAGCACAGATACGCAGTATTTT. Residues: CSAARLAGSTSTDTQYF.

This clonotype has ten or more counts. The V and J genes are TRBV5-1 and TRBJ2-7; 11 nucleotides match TRBD2. The J segment lost 2 bases and the V segment lost 2 bases, leaving 3 bases of the junction unmatched. CDR1 is SGHRS, CDR2 YFSETQ, per germline. The CDR3 totals 15 residues. CDR3 coding DNA: TGCGCCAGCAGCTTTACTAGCGGGGGCACCTACGAGCAGTACTTC. Protein product: CASSFTSGGTYEQYF.

This sequence joins TRBV3-1 and TRBJ1-2, with D maybe TRBD1 (5 bases). This CDR3 is 14 amino acids long. V was trimmed by 3 bases and J by 4 bases, leaving 12 bases between them. Germline values: CDR1 LGHDT, CDR2 YNNKEL (reference sequence). In nucleotides, the CDR3 is TGTGCCAGCAGCCAGGGGCTTAGGGCCTATGGCTACACCTTC. As protein: CASSQGLRAYGYTF. The full variable domain, with the rest looked up from reference TRBV3-1 and TRBJ1-2, is DTAVSQTPKYLVTQMGNDKSIKCEQNLGHDTMYWYKQDSKKFLKIMFSYNNKELIINETVPNRFSPKSPDKAHLNLHINSLELGDSAVYFCASSQGLRAYGYTFGSGTRLTVV.